These T cell receptor beta chains were read from a single sample in a study of shared clonotypes between healthy human individuals. Produced via immunoSEQ multiplex PCR; TCRdb's table is partial and in-frame only. This sample yields 1,500,000 or so clones, of which approximately 98.5% are seen a single time; 0.36% belongs to the top ten. Source material: naive CD4+ T cells sorted from blood. These receptor sequences come from a man aged 25 to 45 in good health. Both conserved end residues are part of each CDR3. The D gene is left open where the match is weak. Not every row has a clone size; where given, it reads once, few, many or a size class.

>NA|13|NA|TRBV19|TRBJ2-7
TGTGCCAGTAGTTTGCAGCAAGGTTACGAGCAGTACTTC
CASSLQQGYEQYF
>NA|15|TRBD1|TRBV6-1|TRBJ2-7
TGTGCCAGCAGAGAGGGGACAGGGGGCGCGTACGAGCAGTACTTC
CASREGTGGAYEQYF
>NA|15|NA|TRBV9|TRBJ2-5
TGTGCCAGCAGCGCCTTCAATGGGGGGGCAGAGACCCAGTACTTC
CASSAFNGGAETQYF
>NA|13|TRBD2|TRBV5-4|TRBJ2-1
TGTGCCAGCAGCCTTGAACTAGCGGCTGAGCAGTTCTTC
CASSLELAAEQFF
>NA|15|TRBD2|TRBV27|TRBJ2-7
TGTGCCAGCAGTTTAAAGCGGGGTGAAACCTACGAGCAGTACTTC
CASSLKRGETYEQYF
>NA|16|TRBD2|TRBV6-1|TRBJ2-1
TGTGCCAGCAGTGGACTAGCGGTAGAAACGTACAATGAGCAGTTCTTC
CASSGLAVETYNEQFF
>NA|12|NA|TRBV19|TRBJ2-5
TGTGCCAGTAGTAGCAGGGGAGAGACCCAGTACTTC
CASSSRGETQYF
>NA|12|NA|TRBV5-4|TRBJ2-3
TGTGCCAGCAGCCCTAGGCAAGATACGCAGTATTTT
CASSPRQDTQYF
>NA|13|NA|TRBV28|TRBJ2-7
TGTGCCAGCAGTTTAGTAGGGTCGGACGAGCAGTACTTC
CASSLVGSDEQYF
>once|15|NA|TRBV5-5|TRBJ1-1
TGTGCCAGCAGCTTGGCCAGCCCTATGAACACTGAAGCTTTCTTT
CASSLASPMNTEAFF
>NA|12|NA|TRBV6-1|TRBJ2-1
TGTGCCAGCAGTGAAGTGGTAAGCGACCAGTTCTTC
CASSEVVSDQFF
>NA|14|NA|TRBV27|TRBJ2-3
TGTGCCAGCAGTACAGGTTTTAGCACAGATACGCAGTATTTT
CASSTGFSTDTQYF
>NA|15|NA|TRBV9|TRBJ2-3
TGTGCCAGCAGCTCGGGCATTATCCGCACAGATACGCAGTATTTT
CASSSGIIRTDTQYF
>NA|15|NA|TRBV28|TRBJ2-3
TGTGCCAGCACCCCTCGTAGGGGTAGCACAGATACGCAGTATTTT
CASTPRRGSTDTQYF
>NA|14|NA|TRBV30|TRBJ2-2
TGTGCCTGGAGTCGAGTTCCGAACACCGGGGAGCTGTTTTTT
CAWSRVPNTGELFF
>NA|12|NA|TRBV28|TRBJ1-1
TGTGCCAGCAGTTTAACTAACACTGAAGCTTTCTTT
CASSLTNTEAFF
>once|17|TRBD1|TRBV19|TRBJ2-5
TGTGCCAGTAGTATTAACACCGGACAGGGCCGCAAAGAGACCCAGTACTTC
CASSINTGQGRKETQYF
>NA|14|NA|TRBV19|TRBJ2-2
TGTGCCAGTAAAAGGGGATGGCAACCCGGGGAGCTGTTTTTT
CASKRGWQPGELFF
>once|14|NA|TRBV7-9|TRBJ1-4
TGTGCCAGCAGCTTAAACGGGGTTGGTGAAAAACTGTTTTTT
CASSLNGVGEKLFF
>once|12|NA|TRBV14|TRBJ2-1
TGTGCCAGCAGCCAAGTCTACAATGAGCAGTTCTTC
CASSQVYNEQFF
>NA|14|NA|TRBV18|TRBJ2-3
TGTGCCAGCTCTCGGGACTTCGGCACAGATACGCAGTATTTT
CASSRDFGTDTQYF
>NA|14|NA|TRBV13|TRBJ1-2
TGTGCCAGCAGCTTACTCGGGTCGACCTATGGCTACACCTTC
CASSLLGSTYGYTF
>NA|14|NA|TRBV5-5|TRBJ2-7
TGTGCCAGCAGCTTGACTAGGGCCGACTACGAGCAGTACTTC
CASSLTRADYEQYF
>NA|14|TRBD1|TRBV11-3|TRBJ2-2
TGTGCCAGCAGCAACAGGGGGCGGGACGGGGAGCTGTTTTTT
CASSNRGRDGELFF
>NA|14|NA|TRBV9|TRBJ2-4
TGTGCCAGCAGCGTAGACAGTACCAAAAACATTCAGTACTTC
CASSVDSTKNIQYF
>NA|15|NA|TRBV11-2|TRBJ1-3
TGTGCCAGCAGCCCCCTCCAGGGATCGGGAAACACCATATATTTT
CASSPLQGSGNTIYF
>NA|15|NA|TRBV18|TRBJ2-7
TGTGCCAGCTCACCCGTCAGGGGGGCCCCCTACGAGCAGTACTTC
CASSPVRGAPYEQYF
>NA|15|NA|TRBV27|TRBJ1-5
TGTGCCAGCAGTTTAGCGGGGGTCTCCAATCAGCCCCAGCATTTT
CASSLAGVSNQPQHF
>once|15|NA|TRBV10-3|TRBJ1-4
TGTGCCATCAGTGAGAAGGGGGGAGCTAATGAAAAACTGTTTTTT
CAISEKGGANEKLFF
>once|15|NA|TRBV14|TRBJ2-3
TGTGCCAGCAGCCAACGGAGACGGGGCACAGATACGCAGTATTTT
CASSQRRRGTDTQYF
>once|15|TRBD2|TRBV5-1|TRBJ2-7
TGCGCCAGCAGCTCCGGACTAGCGGAGTCCTACGAGCAGTACTTC
CASSSGLAESYEQYF
>NA|14|NA|TRBV18|TRBJ1-2
TGTGCCAGCTCCGAAGCGGGGGCCTACTATGGCTACACCTTC
CASSEAGAYYGYTF